Sequencing of this T cell receptor beta chain was carried out in a study of shared clonotypes between healthy human individuals. Turning to the study itself: In total, the donors were a couple of women and a few men aged 18 to 49.

Germline loops: CDR1 MDHEN, CDR2 SYDVKM. The V gene lost 7 bases and the J gene lost 0 bases, with 9 bases spanning the gap. The CDR3 contains 13 residues. The assay was immunoSEQ multiplex PCR, and TCRdb's table has in-frame clones only and misses some. Of some 900,000 clones in the sample, approximately 80% were seen once. The sequence came from a man aged 18 to 35 in good health. The chain links TRBV28 to TRBJ1-1; D ambiguous. Source material: memory CD4+ T cells sorted from blood. As to subset: CD45RA-negative fraction. This CDR3 is CASTFSMNTEAFF. CDR3 sequence (DNA): TGTGCCAGCACATTCTCCATGAACACTGAAGCTTTCTTT.